This TCR beta chain was retrieved from a study of brain T cells in children with intractable seizures. Study-wide findings and caveats: Pre- and post-surgery blood differed in depth, so pre-surgery absences may be undersampling.

CDR1 is SGHTA, CDR2 FQGTGA, per germline. CDR3 length equals 16 residues. V lost 5 bases to trimming and J lost 7 bases, with 21 bases between them. With respect to this clone: The target antigen is unknown.

Regarding time point: blood from clinic visit 5 months post-surgery; TSC patient then seizure free. Libraries were prepared by immunoSEQ multiplex PCR; TCRdb keeps only in-frame clonotypes and omits some of them. The sample lists a few hundred thousand clones; over 90% were seen once. Sample: peripheral blood, taken around 5 months after surgery. This clonotype was sampled from a boy younger than two with tuberous sclerosis and intractable seizures. This chain joins TRBV7-3 and TRBJ2-1; perhaps TRBD2 as D (6 bases). In nucleotides, the CDR3 is TGTGCCAGCAGCCCATGGACTACTCCTGTATGGAATGAGCAGTTCTTC. The encoded protein is CASSPWTTPVWNEQFF.